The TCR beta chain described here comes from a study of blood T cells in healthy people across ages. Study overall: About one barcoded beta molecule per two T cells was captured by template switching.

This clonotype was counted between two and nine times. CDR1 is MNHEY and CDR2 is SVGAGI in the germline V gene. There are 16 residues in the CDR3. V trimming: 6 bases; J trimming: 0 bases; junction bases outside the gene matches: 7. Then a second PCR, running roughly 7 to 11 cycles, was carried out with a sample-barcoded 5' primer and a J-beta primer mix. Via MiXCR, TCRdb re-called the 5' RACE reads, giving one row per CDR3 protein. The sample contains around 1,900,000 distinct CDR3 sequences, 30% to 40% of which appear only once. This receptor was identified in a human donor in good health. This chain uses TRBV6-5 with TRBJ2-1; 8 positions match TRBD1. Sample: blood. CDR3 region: CASSWTGMGSYNEQFF. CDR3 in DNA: TGTGCCAGCAGCTGGACAGGGATGGGCTCCTACAATGAGCAGTTCTTC.